The 7 T cell receptor beta chains reported below all come from one sample, sequenced in a study of shared clonotypes between healthy human individuals (dated by TCRdb to the early 2020s). Library generation was performed with the immunoSEQ multiplex PCR assay. This immuneACCESS table, as held by TCRdb, lists in-frame sequences with V and J called but not all clones. Of the missing ones, under half trace to an unresolved V gene in checked studies; the others have no known cause. Counted in this sample were about 1.1 million clones; 60% to 80% of them appeared once. The ten largest clones add up to 0.85% to 1% of the sample. Sequences were obtained from memory CD4+ T cells from PBMCs. The cell subset or site label, as the study defines it: CD45RA-negative fraction. The origin of the receptors is a man aged 18 to 35 in good health. Some clones in this sample may be carry-over from other donors' samples.

This chain links TRBV28 with TRBJ2-7; TRBD2 matches 8 bases. There are 15 residues in the CDR3. Per germline, CDR1 MDHEN and CDR2 SYDVKM. V dropped 4 bases and J dropped 4; count of bases not matched to a gene: 9. The CDR3 spells CASSSVTAGEYEQYF. In DNA form, the CDR3 reads TGTGCCAGCAGTTCCGTTACAGCGGGGGAATACGAGCAGTACTTC. Filled out from reference TRBV28 and TRBJ2-7, the complete variable domain reads DVKVTQSSRYLVKRTGEKVFLECVQDMDHENMFWYRQDPGLGLRLIYFSYDVKMKEKGDIPEGYSVSREKKERFSLILESASTNQTSMYLCASSSVTAGEYEQYFGPGTRLTVT.

The chain has TRBV6-5 and TRBJ1-2; D may be TRBD1 (5 bases). This CDR3 region has 12 residues. The V end lost 4 bases, the J end lost 8 bases, and 11 bases lay between the germline ends. The germline V gene encodes CDR1 MNHEY and CDR2 SVGAGI. The CDR3, as DNA: TGTGCCAGCAGTTCCGGGACCGTAGGCTACACCTTC. Protein: CASSSGTVGYTF.

Turning to this clone: Only one base separates this from a far larger clonotype, so it likely reflects a read error. Additional DNA sequences in this sample encode the identical CDR3. V is TRBV7-3 and J is TRBJ2-3; D ambiguous. The CDR3 is made up of 14 amino acids. V gave up 2 bases and J gave up 2 bases, with 8 bases separating them. CDR1 and CDR2 from the germline V gene are SGHTA and FQGTGA. DNA for the CDR3: TGTGCCAGCAGCTTAGACGGCAACACAGATACGCAGTATTTT. This sequence encodes CASSLDGNTDTQYF.

The chain couples TRBV12-5 to TRBJ2-5; TRBD1 matches at 9 bases. Germline CDR1 and CDR2: LGHNT and FRNRAP. J lost 4 bases, V lost 6 bases, and 9 bases had no gene match. CDR3 length equals 15 residues. CDR3 bases: TGTGCTAGTGGATTGACAGGGGGGAGTGGAGAGACCCAGTACTTC. It codes for CASGLTGGSGETQYF.

This clone was detected a few times. The chain employs TRBV4-2 and TRBJ2-1, with 9 bases aligning to TRBD2. After removal of 2 bases from V and 5 bases from J, the junction contained 4 bases not matched to a gene. The CDR3 runs to 15 residues. Germline CDR1 is LGHNA and CDR2 is YNFKEQ. CDR3 in DNA: TGTGCCAGCAGCCAAACACTAGCGGGCCACAATGAGCAGTTCTTC. Encoded protein: CASSQTLAGHNEQFF.

Details on this clone: At one end, the junction sequence differs from germline, possibly due to a read error. The chain has TRBV7-8 and TRBJ2-7, with unresolved D. CDR3 length equals 15 residues. Germline V gene data show CDR1 as SGHVS and CDR2 as FQNEAQ. The CDR3 region has the DNA TGTGCCAGCAGTTTCCTCCGCTACTTACCCTACGAGCAGTACTTT. It specifies CASSFLRYLPYEQYF.

This clone was recorded a few times. The chain recombines TRBV9 with TRBJ2-1, with D maybe TRBD2 (6 bases). This CDR3 contains 17 residues. Per the germline V gene, CDR1 is SGDLS and CDR2 is YYNGEE. Trimming took 3 bases from V and 2 from J, leaving 18 bases between them. CDR3 in DNA: TGTGCCAGCAGCGGAAGGCAGCGGGCGGCACCCTACAATGAGCAGTTCTTC. Translated: CASSGRQRAAPYNEQFF.